This T cell receptor beta chain emerged from a study of T cell responses to AZD1222 COVID-19 vaccine (dated by TCRdb to the early 2020s). Looking at the study overall: TCR sequencing covered 233 trial participants: 207 given two doses of AZD1222 and around 25 given two doses of MenACWY control vaccine. Trial participants were enrolled into age subgroups of 18-55, 56-69 and 70-plus years, which contained about 150, 27 and 61 TCR-sequenced participants, respectively.

The CDR3 starts with the cysteine, ends with the phenylalanine, and has 12 residues. Just CDR3 DNA is preserved here, 36 bases in frame from base 1. The V and J ends are trimmed by 4 bases and 1 base, leaving 6 bases between them. The germline V gene gives CDR1 as SGHRS and CDR2 as YFSETQ. The CDR3 regions of human TCRbeta chains were analyzed by immunosequencing. In the source study's methods: TCRs in the repertoires were matched against a reference library of SARS-CoV-2-specific TCRs that had been generated with the MIRA antigen-specificity platform. Breadth was defined as the fraction of unique TCRs that were SARS-CoV-2-associated. Depth was defined as the fraction of total T cells that were SARS-CoV-2-associated. Using the MIRA data, each spike-specific TCR was assigned both to the spike region to which the TCR was reactive and to a CD4 or CD8 class. Log10-transformed breadth and depth values were compared by one-way ANOVA with Sidak's multiple comparisons tests. Entries here come from immuneACCESS through TCRdb and include only in-frame sequences with V and J called. Some clones fail to appear in such tables; in the studies checked, an unresolved V gene covers under half of the shortfall, and the cause of the remainder is unknown. V, J and clone size reflect that table, while D and trimming were determined from the DNA. The sample records around 80,000 clones, approximately 83% of which are singletons. Together, the top ten hold about 9.4% of the sample.

The time point label for this specimen denotes: about 28 days (+/-7) after the second vaccine dose. AZD1222 recipients given second doses at about 4 weeks or at about 12 weeks were pooled, since spike-specific TCR depth and breadth were not found to differ between the two schedules. Vaccinee samples came from UK trials COV001 and COV002, including a single-blind randomized controlled phase 2/3 trial of AZD1222 (ChAdOx1 nCoV-19) in healthy adults. For TCRbeta chain sequencing, PBMC samples from trial participants were taken at day 0 and at day 28 after the second dose. As to this clone: This receptor's antigen is unknown. The record has no base qualities; no much larger clone is one base away.

General study outcomes and caveats: Participants were mostly white British, with more females than males. The authors suggested clonal diversity may have been underestimated. A significant rise in spike-specific TCR breadth and depth was observed after two AZD1222 doses relative to day 0 and relative to MenACWY recipients. The vaccine-associated CD4 TCRs covered the entire spike protein, and the dominant responses fell in regions 160-218 and 743-854. Conclusions about previously exposed vaccinees are limited because only six or seven AZD1222 recipients were SARS-CoV-2 seropositive at baseline. In the small 56-69-year group, the increase in depth fell short of significance, most likely because of low power. Because no samples from the day 14 peak response were available, repertoires could be characterized only after the peak T cell response. Epitopes outside the regions mutated in the B.1.351 and B.1.1.7 variants were reportedly recognized by nearly half of the unique spike-specific TCRs.

This sequence originates from an adult who received the AZD1222 COVID-19 vaccine. Sequencing was performed on peripheral blood, taken 28 days after the second AZD1222 dose. This chain joins TRBV5-1 to TRBJ2-7; the best D guess is TRBD2, with 5 bases matching. The DNA sequence is TGCGCCAGCAGCGGAGGATCCTACGAGCAGTACTTC. It translates as CASSGGSYEQYF.